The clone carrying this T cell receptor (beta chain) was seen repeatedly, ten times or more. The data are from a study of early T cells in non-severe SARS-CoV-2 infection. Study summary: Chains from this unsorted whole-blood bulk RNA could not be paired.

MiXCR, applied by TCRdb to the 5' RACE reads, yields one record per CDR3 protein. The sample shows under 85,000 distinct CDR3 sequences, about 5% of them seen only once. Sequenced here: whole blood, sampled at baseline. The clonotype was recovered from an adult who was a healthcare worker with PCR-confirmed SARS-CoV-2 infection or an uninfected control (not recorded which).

CDR3 sequence reads: CASSREGNDPGVYF. In DNA, the CDR3 is TGTGCCAGCAGCAGGGAGGGTAACGACCCGGGGGTGTACTTC. The chain carries TRBV5-4 and TRBJ2-7, with 7 bases matching TRBD2. Germline CDR1 is SGHNT and CDR2 is YYREEE (reference sequence). CDR3 length: 14 residues. The V gene end was trimmed by 4 bases and the J gene end by 12 bases; junction bases not matched to a gene: 16.